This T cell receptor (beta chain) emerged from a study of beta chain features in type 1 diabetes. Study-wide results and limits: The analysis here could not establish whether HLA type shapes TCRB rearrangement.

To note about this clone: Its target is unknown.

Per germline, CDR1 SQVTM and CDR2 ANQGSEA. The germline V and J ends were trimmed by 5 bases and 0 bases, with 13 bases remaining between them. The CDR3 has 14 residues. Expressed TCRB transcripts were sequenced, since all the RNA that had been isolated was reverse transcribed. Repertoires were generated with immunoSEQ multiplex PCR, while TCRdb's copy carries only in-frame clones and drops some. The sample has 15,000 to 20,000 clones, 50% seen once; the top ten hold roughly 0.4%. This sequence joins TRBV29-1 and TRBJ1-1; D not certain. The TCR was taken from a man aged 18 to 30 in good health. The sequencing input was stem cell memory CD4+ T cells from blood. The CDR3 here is CSVSVGFMNTEAFF. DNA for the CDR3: TGCAGCGTTTCGGTGGGCTTTATGAACACTGAAGCTTTCTTT.